Presented here are 5 T cell receptor beta chains from one specimen sequenced in a study of T-cell reconstitution after alpha-beta-depleted transplantation in children. Preparing the TCRbeta library involved the use of unique molecular identifiers. Each CDR3 protein gets one entry after TCRdb re-called the PCR reads with MiXCR. This sample yields 350,000 to 450,000 distinct CDR3 sequences, of which over 20% are seen a single time; over 3.5% belongs to the top ten. This specimen was PBMCs from the stem cell graft donor, taken from the stem cell graft. Source of these receptors: a human donor who donated a stem cell graft to a child with acute myeloid leukemia.

This chain joins TRBV24-1 and TRBJ2-1; D perhaps matches TRBD2 (6 bases). Between the trimmed V and J ends, which lost 9 bases and 3 bases, there was a span of 14 bases. Germline CDR1 and CDR2: KGHDR and SFDVKD. The CDR3 is made up of 14 amino acids. The CDR3 coding sequence is TGTGCCACCTCGTACGGGAGCGGCTACAATGAGCAGTTCTTC. It yields the protein CATSYGSGYNEQFF.

As regards this clonotype: A much bigger clone sits one base away, suggesting this may be a read error. CDR3 bases: TGTGCCAGCAGCGCGAACAATGAGCAGTTCTTC. It translates to CASSANNEQFF. The J gene is TRBJ2-1, the V gene TRBV9; D uncertain. V was shortened by 3 bases and J by 5 bases, with 3 bases between the two germline ends. This CDR3 has 11 residues. Germline CDR1 and CDR2: SGDLS and YYNGEE.

This clonotype has just a few counts. The rearrangement links TRBV29-1 to TRBJ1-1; 8 positions agree with TRBD1. The V gene's germline CDR1 is SQVTM and CDR2 ANQGSEA. This CDR3 contains 14 residues. With V trimmed by 5 bases and J by 3 bases, 8 bases remained unmatched. Written as DNA, the CDR3 is TGCAGCGTTACCCTACAGGGGGTGTACACTGAAGCTTTCTTT. Protein sequence: CSVTLQGVYTEAFF. Full variable domain (outside the CDR3, taken from reference TRBV29-1 and TRBJ1-1): SAVISQKPSRDICQRGTSLTIQCQVDSQVTMMFWYRQQPGQSLTLIATANQGSEATYESGFVIDKFPISRPNLTFSTLTVSNMSPEDSSIYLCSVTLQGVYTEAFFGQGTRLTVV.

The chain has TRBV28 and TRBJ2-3; 7 nucleotides agree with TRBD2. The V segment lost 6 bases and the J segment 2 bases; nucleotides outside the gene matches: 17. This CDR3 region has 18 residues. In germline, CDR1 is MDHEN, CDR2 SYDVKM. The CDR3 region is CASRGALLTSALTDTQYF. In nucleotides, the CDR3 is TGTGCCAGCAGGGGAGCCCTGCTAACTAGCGCACTCACAGATACGCAGTATTTT.

There are many counts of this clonotype. The V call is TRBV7-8, the J call TRBJ2-2, with D maybe TRBD1 (6 bases). Trimming shortened V by 0 bases and J by 1 base, and 6 bases separated the two germline ends. This CDR3 comprises 15 residues. Per germline, CDR1 SGHVS and CDR2 FQNEAQ. The CDR3 is CASSLATGNTGELFF. DNA of the CDR3: TGTGCCAGCAGCTTAGCGACAGGGAACACCGGGGAGCTGTTTTTT.